The following is a TCR beta chain sequence with its context. Its target is unknown. The data are from a study of OX40 agonist ivuxolimab in advanced cancers. Study-wide background: Patients achieving partial responses numbered three: one hepatocellular carcinoma case and two cutaneous melanoma cases. Whole-study findings and limits: What antigens the expanded peripheral T cells recognized was never established. Clones of CD4+ and CD8+ blood T cells grew by week 6 at doses of 0.1 to 3.0 mg/kg.

The table came from immunoSEQ multiplex PCR; TCRdb's copy has only in-frame clones and leaves some out. The table has fewer than 50,000 clones, 70% to 90% seen once. Patients with a history of autoimmune disease or on systemic immunosuppression were excluded. The V gene lost 5 bases and the J gene lost 9 bases, with 17 bases spanning the gap. Per germline, CDR1 SGHVS and CDR2 FNYEAQ. The CDR3 covers 13 residues. Material: CD4+ or CD8+ T cells sorted from blood, obtained in a trial of the OX40 agonist ivuxolimab. The sequence derives from an adult with an advanced solid tumor such as melanoma, head and neck, liver or kidney cancer. V and J are TRBV7-6 and TRBJ2-7; D could derive from TRBD1 or TRBD2 (5 bases each). The CDR3 DNA sequence: TGTGCCAGCAGCACATCCGGGACCAGCGGGCAGTACTTC. Encoded protein: CASSTSGTSGQYF.